Reported below is one TCR beta chain. The clone's antigen remains unknown. Density gradient separation was used to isolate peripheral blood mononuclear cells from buffy coats of healthy donors. In the study, total CD8+ T cells were enriched by negative magnetic separation with EasySep or MojoSort CD8+ T cell isolation kits. For each subset, total RNA was extracted using an RNeasy Mini Kit from duplicate vials of under 160,000 sorted CD8+ T cells. The PBMCs were used fresh or after being cryopreserved in fetal bovine serum with about 10% DMSO. Fluorescence-activated cell sorting on a FACSAria III was used to sort the CD8+ T cell subsets to purity. A Human TCR Profiling Kit was used to prepare UMI-labeled 5' RACE TCRbeta libraries. The same number of PCR cycles was used to prepare all TCRbeta libraries in parallel. For the original study's pipeline: Between about 2,600 and 18,000 functional CDR3beta clonotypes were contained in each TCRbeta library. MIGEC 1.2.9 handled UMI extraction and consensus assembly, with a minimum of three reads required per UMI. MiXCR 3.0.3 was used to extract in-frame CDR3beta repertoires. After each sample was downsampled to 42,000 randomly selected UMIs, diversity metrics were computed in VDJtools 1.2.1. Repertoire overlap metrics D, R and F2 were calculated in VDJtools for the top 3,000 clones of each sample pair. The reads were reprocessed in TCRdb, with one entry per CDR3 protein sequence and no accompanying DNA. TCRdb, not the authors, supplied the V and J calls. The sample table includes about 11,000 distinct CDR3 sequences. The ten largest clonotypes hold approximately 8% of the sample.

The CDR3 has 15 amino acids, counting the end cysteine and phenylalanine. No DNA has been recorded. Looking up the germline V gene (reference sequence) yields CDR1 DFQATT and CDR2 SNEGSKA. This specimen belongs to a study of human CD8 memory T cell subsets (dated by TCRdb to 2020 to 2022). Notes on the research overall: To assess clonal relationships, the TCRbeta repertoires of stem-like (TSTEM), progenitor exhausted-like (TPEX) and effector memory CD8+ T cell subsets were compared. TCRbeta repertoires were obtained from TSTEM, TPEX and effector memory subsets contributed by each of roughly six donors. The study at large found these results: Only TCRbeta chains were sequenced, and the repertoire comparisons were based on a handful of donors and tested using paired t-tests with Bonferroni correction. Clonotypes were shared with effector memory cells by both stem-like subsets, but only minimal overlap was found between TSTEM and TPEX repertoires, suggesting distinct antigen spectra. Based on Chao1 estimates, TSTEM subsets appeared to have greater repertoire diversity than TPEX subsets, which could potentially reflect a broader range of specificities. TSTEM and TPEX subsets showed similarly high normalized Shannon-Wiener diversity, whereas effector memory subsets were comparatively less diverse.

The sample comprised CD8+ T cells from PBMCs. The sequence was obtained from a human donor in good health. The V gene is TRBV20-1 and the J gene is TRBJ2-1; lacking DNA, the TRBD2 call made by TCRdb goes unchecked. CDR3 reads: CSASALAQLGGEQFF.